Ten or more counts support the clone carrying this T cell receptor (beta chain). TCRdb re-called the 5' RACE reads with MiXCR, one entry per CDR3 protein. The sample consists of about 50,000 distinct CDR3 sequences, about 9.3% of them appearing once. The CDR3 covers 15 residues. CDR1 and CDR2 from the germline V gene are SGHTA and FQGNSA. Deletions cut 0 bases from V and 5 bases from J, with 12 bases between. The record originates from a study of early T cells in non-severe SARS-CoV-2 infection. This receptor was identified in an adult who was a healthcare worker with PCR-confirmed SARS-CoV-2 infection or an uninfected control (not recorded which). Material: whole blood. This chain links TRBV7-2 with TRBJ2-3, with a weak D call TRBD2 (6 bases). The DNA for the CDR3 is TGTGCCAGCAGCTTAGCGGGAGGATTGTTAGATACGCAGTATTTT. It yields the protein CASSLAGGLLDTQYF.